The rows below give T cell receptor beta chains drawn from one sample of a study of blood T cell repertoires in COVID-19. Assay used: immunoSEQ multiplex PCR; TCRdb lists only in-frame clones, some missing. The table has 150,000 or so clones, around 83% seen once. Material for sequencing was peripheral blood. These receptors were obtained from a woman between 45 and 65 years old in a cohort sampled during active or convalescent COVID-19. Each CDR3 is given with its conserved first and last residue. The order of the fields is J gene, V gene, CDR3 protein.

>TRBJ2-2|TRBV24-1
CATSDFSIRGKAGELFF
>TRBJ2-3|TRBV5-1
CASSFGRGGADTQYF
>TRBJ1-6|TRBV9
CASSVGGGDSPLHF
>TRBJ2-3|TRBV10-1
CASSEIHSTDTQYF
>TRBJ2-7|TRBV13
CASSPPTSAYEQYF
>TRBJ2-7|TRBV15
CATRAGGSYEQYF
>TRBJ2-7|TRBV5-1
CASSGQGPYEQYF
>TRBJ1-2|TRBV7-2
CASSLARSPPYYTF
>TRBJ2-7|TRBV19
CASSSQASYEQYF
>TRBJ2-2|TRBV7-9
CATKRVSHTGELFF
>TRBJ2-3|TRBV2
CASRTRVVGTDTQYF
>TRBJ1-2|TRBV7-2
CASSLGLRADYGYTF
>TRBJ1-2|TRBV28
CASSTSGINYGYTF
>TRBJ2-7|TRBV15
CATSRDPQGRSYEQYF
>TRBJ1-5|TRBV4-1
CASSQDPGASNQPQHF
>TRBJ2-7|TRBV15
CATSRFSGTAYEQYF
>TRBJ2-7|TRBV12-3/TRBV12-4
CASSGQAYEQYF
>TRBJ1-2|TRBV24-1
CATSDDDTEDYGYTF
>TRBJ2-3|TRBV7-9
CASSPGTSGGADTQYF
>TRBJ1-1|TRBV27
CASSLSGVMNTEAFF
>TRBJ1-2|TRBV5-1
CASSLGRVVDGYTF
>TRBJ2-5|TRBV5-4
CASSLLPVRETQYF
>TRBJ2-1|TRBV19
CASSRGGDNNEQFF
>TRBJ2-5|TRBV10-3
CAISDSGPQTQYF
>TRBJ1-2|TRBV5-1
CASSATANYGYTF
>TRBJ2-3|TRBV14
CASSQVFPDTQYF
>TRBJ2-5|TRBV7-3
CASSPRVDREETQYF
>TRBJ2-3|TRBV7-6
CASSPFGLAADTQYF
>TRBJ2-1|TRBV7-3
CASSFQAGGPGNEQFF
>TRBJ1-1|TRBV4-1
CASRKAATMNTEAFF
>TRBJ2-7|TRBV7-9
CASSSYRGSYEQYF
>TRBJ1-1|TRBV7-6
CASSLGWGERTEAFF
>TRBJ1-4|TRBV19
CASSVNRGEKLFF
>TRBJ2-2|TRBV3-1/TRBV3-2
CASSLLAANTGELFF
>TRBJ2-3|TRBV3-1/TRBV3-2
CASSLRQGRADTQYF
>TRBJ1-6|TRBV27
CASSLSMGLGNSPLHF
>TRBJ2-5|TRBV6-2/TRBV6-3
CASSYLAGGSETQYF
>TRBJ2-3|TRBV2
CATGGGPGDTQYF
>TRBJ2-6|TRBV5-1
CASSLVEAGANVLTF
>TRBJ2-1|TRBV5-1
CASSLGTSGDNEQFF
>TRBJ1-1|TRBV10-1
CASSAGTANTEAFF
>TRBJ2-6|TRBV19
CASSMGQGVGANVLTF
>TRBJ1-2|TRBV7-2
CASSLEGVGFPYGYTF
>TRBJ1-6|TRBV18
CASSPVQAYNSPLHF
>TRBJ1-4|TRBV5-4
CASSLRAGEVGGEKLFF
>TRBJ2-3|TRBV4-2
CASSQAAGGFTDTQYF
>TRBJ2-1|TRBV3-1/TRBV3-2
CASSPLGGRAYNEQFF
>TRBJ2-3|TRBV12-5
CASDSQGSITDTQYF
>TRBJ1-5|TRBV12-3/TRBV12-4
CASSYRDNQPQHF
>TRBJ1-4|TRBV5-4
CASSSRGEKLFF
>TRBJ1-6|TRBV7-8
CASSLDRVNSPLHF
>TRBJ2-3|TRBV10-3
CAISESSGRSTDTQYF
>TRBJ2-1|TRBV20-1
CSATNYNEQFF